Below, 21 T cell receptor beta chains from the same sample are listed, as sequenced in a study of T cell responses to AZD1222 COVID-19 vaccine. Profiled with immunoSEQ multiplex PCR; TCRdb holds only in-frame clones, not every one. The sample includes some 80,000 clones, around three quarters of them seen just once. The material was peripheral blood, obtained 28 days after the second dose of the MenACWY control vaccine. These receptors all come from an adult who received the MenACWY meningococcal vaccine as a control.

The CDR3 reads CASSPLGARGTEAFF. DNA of the CDR3: TGTGCCAGCAGCCCCTTAGGGGCGAGGGGCACTGAAGCTTTCTTT. The genes are TRBV5-5 and TRBJ1-1, with a possible D match to TRBD1 (5 bases). CDR1 and CDR2 (germline): SGHKS, YYEKEE (reference sequence). V was cut by 4 bases and J by 4 bases, with 17 bases left in between. The CDR3 is 15 amino acids.

The rearrangement uses TRBV14 and TRBJ2-7; D remains unclear. Trimming stripped 0 bases from V and 4 bases from J, with 7 bases between. The CDR3 extends over 13 amino acids. The germline V gene encodes CDR1 SGHDN and CDR2 FVKESK. CDR3 nucleotide sequence: TGTGCCAGCAGCCAAGACACGGATTACGAGCAGTACTTC. Amino acid sequence: CASSQDTDYEQYF.

This clone was detected a few times. The V and J genes are TRBV6-1 and TRBJ1-4, with a possible D match to TRBD1 (6 bases). The CDR3 loop spans 14 amino acids. Germline loops: CDR1 MNHNS, CDR2 SASEGT. V lost 3 bases to trimming and J lost 6 bases, with 11 bases between them. CDR3 sequence (DNA): TGTGCCAGCAGTGATCCTCCAGGGGATGAAAAACTGTTTTTT. This encodes CASSDPPGDEKLFF.

V and J are TRBV6-6 and TRBJ2-7; the D is unclear. Germline V gene sequence: CDR1 MNHNY, CDR2 SVGAGI (reference sequence). This CDR3 has 14 residues. V was clipped by 4 bases and J by 7 bases, with 17 bases between them. CDR3 sequence: CASSSSGFGGEQYF. The CDR3 DNA reads TGTGCCAGCAGTTCGTCGGGCTTCGGCGGAGAGCAGTACTTC.

V and J are TRBV5-4 and TRBJ2-1, with no clear D. CDR1 SGHNT and CDR2 YYREEE come from the germline V gene (reference sequence). Trimming pared 0 bases from V and 8 bases from J, leaving 6 bases between. The CDR3 extends over 12 amino acids. The CDR3 DNA reads TGTGCCAGCAGCTTGGTGGGGTATGAGCAGTTCTTC. Its translation is CASSLVGYEQFF.

V and J are TRBV28 and TRBJ1-2, with 12 bases that match TRBD1. The CDR3 contains 15 residues. V lost 7 bases, J lost 7 bases, and 10 bases stayed unmatched. The germline V gene has CDR1 MDHEN and CDR2 SYDVKM. DNA of the CDR3: TGTGCCAGCACCCCCGGTGGGACAGGGGGCTTTGGCTACACCTTC. Protein product: CASTPGGTGGFGYTF.

V gene TRBV9 combines with J gene TRBJ2-2; 9 positions agree with TRBD2. CDR1 and CDR2 from the germline V gene are SGDLS and YYNGEE. CDR3 length: 15 amino acids. The junction had 3 bases not matched to a gene; V was cut back by 3 bases and J by 3 bases. Here the CDR3 DNA reads TGTGCCAGCAGCGCCATAGCGGGAGACACCGGGGAGCTGTTTTTT. It translates to CASSAIAGDTGELFF.

This sequence joins TRBV19 and TRBJ2-1; D not resolved. Trimming took 3 bases from V and 2 from J, leaving 8 bases between them. This CDR3 comprises 14 residues. The germline gives CDR1 LNHDA, CDR2 SQIVND (reference sequence). The CDR3 spells CASSILGTYNEQFF. In DNA, the CDR3 is TGTGCCAGTAGTATCCTGGGGACCTACAATGAGCAGTTCTTC.

The rearrangement joins TRBV29-1 to TRBJ2-1; D unclear. V was cut by 7 bases and J by 2 bases, with 15 bases left in between. The CDR3 is 14 residues long. Germline V CDR1 and CDR2: SQVTM, ANQGSEA. The CDR3 coding sequence is TGCAGCGCGTTGTCGGTACAGACCTACAATGAGCAGTTCTTC. This encodes CSALSVQTYNEQFF.

This clone was detected once. V usage is TRBV12-3 or TRBV12-4 and J usage is TRBJ1-1, with D hard to call. CDR3 length: 12 amino acids. The V end was cut by 6 bases, the J end by 9 bases, with 14 bases between. The CDR3 protein is CASSPTQRQAFF. CDR3 DNA sequence: TGTGCCAGCAGCCCAACCCAGAGGCAAGCTTTCTTT.

This rearrangement joins TRBV27 to TRBJ2-1, with TRBD1 as a possible D gene (5 bases). The V end lost 5 bases, the J end lost 4 bases, and 18 bases lay between the germline ends. Looked up from germline, CDR1 is MNHEY and CDR2 is SMNVEV (reference sequence). The CDR3 consists of 16 residues. CDR3 sequence: CASSLLGRAAYNEQFF. CDR3 coding DNA: TGTGCCAGCAGTCTACTGGGCAGGGCAGCTTACAATGAGCAGTTCTTC.

This clone was recorded once. This chain links TRBV7-9 with TRBJ1-2; D is ambiguous. The germline CDR1 and CDR2 sequences are SEHNR and FQNEAQ (reference sequence). Trimming left V 1 base short and J 3 bases short, with 9 bases between. The CDR3 sequence is 14 residues long. The CDR3 loop is CASSLGGSDYGYTF. The CDR3, as DNA: TGTGCCAGCAGCTTAGGCGGTTCTGACTATGGCTACACCTTC.

The chain carries TRBV5-6 and TRBJ1-2; 7 positions match TRBD1. Unmatched junction bases numbered 23, after V lost 3 bases and J lost 6 bases. The CDR3 has 19 residues. Germline CDR1 is SGHDT and CDR2 is YYEEEE. The CDR3 nucleotides are TGTGCCAGCAGCTCCTACCGGGAAGGGACAGTCCCCTTCGGGAATGGCTACACCTTC. Amino acid sequence: CASSSYREGTVPFGNGYTF.

The rearrangement uses TRBV6-1 and TRBJ2-7; D is undetermined. In germline, CDR1 is MNHNS, CDR2 SASEGT. The CDR3 totals 11 residues. V was cut by 5 bases and J by 4 bases, with 6 bases left in between. CDR3 sequence reads: CASSSTYEQYF. CDR3 coding DNA: TGTGCCAGCAGTAGCACTTACGAGCAGTACTTC.

The chain links TRBV5-1 to TRBJ2-2; D is ambiguous. CDR1 SGHRS and CDR2 YFSETQ come from the germline V gene. This CDR3 region has 14 residues. Trimming shortened V by 0 bases and J by 5 bases, and 8 bases separated the two germline ends. In nucleotides, the CDR3 is TGCGCCAGCAGCTTGGTACGGGTTACCGGGGAGCTGTTTTTT. The encoded protein is CASSLVRVTGELFF.

CDR3 coding DNA: TGTGCCAGTACCACGGGACCTGTATATCAGCCCCAGCATTTT. Its protein is CASTTGPVYQPQHF. The rearrangement joins TRBV19 to TRBJ1-5; tentative D call: TRBD1 (5 bases). Deletions cut 7 bases from V and 5 bases from J, with 15 bases between. CDR3 length: 14 residues. Germline V lookup: CDR1 LNHDA, CDR2 SQIVND (reference sequence).

The V call is TRBV6-6, the J call TRBJ1-5, with D possibly being TRBD1 (5 bases). Trimming removed 4 bases from V and 4 bases from J, with 11 bases in between. Germline values: CDR1 MNHNY, CDR2 SVGAGI (reference sequence). CDR3 length: 14 residues. CDR3 protein: CASSSERGNQPQHF. The CDR3 DNA reads as TGTGCCAGCAGTTCTGAAAGGGGAAATCAGCCCCAGCATTTT.

This rearrangement joins TRBV7-3 to TRBJ2-3, with 7 bases that match TRBD2. After removal of 2 bases from V and 5 bases from J, the junction contained 7 bases not matched to a gene. This CDR3 has 15 residues. Germline CDR1 is SGHTA and CDR2 is FQGTGA. The chain's CDR3 is CASSLSVGGKDTQYF. The CDR3 DNA follows: TGTGCCAGCAGCTTATCAGTGGGGGGGAAAGATACGCAGTATTTT. The variable domain in full, completed from reference TRBV7-3 and TRBJ2-3, reads GAGVSQTPSNKVTEKGKYVELRCDPISGHTALYWYRQSLGQGPEFLIYFQGTGAADDSGLPNDRFFAVRPEGSVSTLKIQRTERGDSAVYLCASSLSVGGKDTQYFGPGTRLTVL.

This chain joins TRBV3-1 (or the pseudogene TRBV3-2) and TRBJ2-6; a possible D gene is TRBD1 (6 bases). In germline, CDR1 is LGHDT, CDR2 YNNKEL (reference sequence). V lost 5 bases to trimming and J lost 0 bases, with 17 bases between them. The length of the CDR3 is 18 residues. The CDR3 sequence is CASSSLGQPNSGANVLTF. The CDR3 DNA is TGTGCCAGCAGCTCACTAGGACAGCCTAACTCTGGGGCCAACGTCCTGACTTTC.

The chain carries TRBV7-2 and TRBJ1-1, with 10 bases fitting TRBD1. The germline V gene encodes CDR1 SGHTA and CDR2 FQGNSA. J was trimmed by 9 bases and V by 5 bases; bases with no gene match: 9. The CDR3 consists of 14 residues. CDR3 bases: TGTGCCAGCAGCCCAGGGACAGGGGTCCGCCAAGCTTTCTTT. Its translation is CASSPGTGVRQAFF.

The rearrangement joins TRBV30 to TRBJ2-1, with D tentatively TRBD2 (5 bases). This CDR3 region has 14 residues. V shed 0 bases and J shed 9 bases, with 15 bases lying between them. Germline CDR1 GTSNPN, CDR2 SVGIG (reference sequence). In DNA form, the CDR3 reads TGTGCCTGGAGTGTCAGAGGGAGAGACGGTGAGCAGTTCTTC. Translating gives CAWSVRGRDGEQFF.